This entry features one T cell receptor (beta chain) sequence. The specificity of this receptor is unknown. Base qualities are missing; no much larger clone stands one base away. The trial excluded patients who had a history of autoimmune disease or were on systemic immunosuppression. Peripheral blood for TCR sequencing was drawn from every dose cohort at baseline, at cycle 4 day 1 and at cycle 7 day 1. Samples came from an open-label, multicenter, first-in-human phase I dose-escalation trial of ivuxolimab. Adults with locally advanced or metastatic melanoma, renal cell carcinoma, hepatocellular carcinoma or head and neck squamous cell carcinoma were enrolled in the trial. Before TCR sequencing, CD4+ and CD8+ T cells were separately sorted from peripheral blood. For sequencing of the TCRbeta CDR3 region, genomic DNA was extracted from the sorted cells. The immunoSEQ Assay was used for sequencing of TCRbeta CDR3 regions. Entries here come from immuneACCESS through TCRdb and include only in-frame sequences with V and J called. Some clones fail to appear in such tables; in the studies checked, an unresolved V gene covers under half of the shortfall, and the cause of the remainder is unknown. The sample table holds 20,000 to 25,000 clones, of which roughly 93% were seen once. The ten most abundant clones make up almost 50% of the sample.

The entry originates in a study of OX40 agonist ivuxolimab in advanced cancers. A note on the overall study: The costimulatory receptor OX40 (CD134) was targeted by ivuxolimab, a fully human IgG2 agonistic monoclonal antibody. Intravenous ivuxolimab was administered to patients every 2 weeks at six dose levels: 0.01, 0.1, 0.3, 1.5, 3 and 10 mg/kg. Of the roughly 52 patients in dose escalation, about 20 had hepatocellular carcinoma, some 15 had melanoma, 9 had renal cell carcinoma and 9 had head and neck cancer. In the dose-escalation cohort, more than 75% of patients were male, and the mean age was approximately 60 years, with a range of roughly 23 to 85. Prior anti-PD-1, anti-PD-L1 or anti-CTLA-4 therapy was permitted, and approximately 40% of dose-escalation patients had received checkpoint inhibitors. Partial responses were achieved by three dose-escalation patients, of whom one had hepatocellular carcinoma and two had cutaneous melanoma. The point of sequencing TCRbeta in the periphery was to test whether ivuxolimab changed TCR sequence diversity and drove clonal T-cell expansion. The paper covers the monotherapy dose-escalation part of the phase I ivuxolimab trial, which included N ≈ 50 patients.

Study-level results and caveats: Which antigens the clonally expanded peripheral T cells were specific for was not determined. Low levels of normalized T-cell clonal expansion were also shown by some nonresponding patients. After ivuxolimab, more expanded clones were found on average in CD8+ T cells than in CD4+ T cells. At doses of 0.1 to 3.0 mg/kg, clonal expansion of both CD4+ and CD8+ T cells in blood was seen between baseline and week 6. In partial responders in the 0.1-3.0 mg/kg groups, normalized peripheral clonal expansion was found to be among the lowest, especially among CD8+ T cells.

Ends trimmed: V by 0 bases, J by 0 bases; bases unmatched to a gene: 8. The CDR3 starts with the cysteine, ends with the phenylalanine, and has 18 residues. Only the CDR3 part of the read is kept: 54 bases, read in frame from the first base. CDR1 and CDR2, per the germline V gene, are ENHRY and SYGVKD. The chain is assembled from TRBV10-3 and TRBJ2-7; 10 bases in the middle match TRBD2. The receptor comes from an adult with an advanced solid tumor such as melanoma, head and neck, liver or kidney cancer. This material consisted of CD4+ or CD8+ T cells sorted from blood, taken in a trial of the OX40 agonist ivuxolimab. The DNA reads TGTGCCATCAGTGAGTCGACTCGGGGACTAGCGTTCTCCTACGAGCAGTACTTC. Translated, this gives CAISESTRGLAFSYEQYF.